The source of this TCR beta chain is a study of cytomegalovirus exposure and HLA in healthy donors. It was with 60 Vbeta and 13 Jbeta primers that the PCR ran. Profiled with immunoSEQ multiplex PCR; TCRdb holds only in-frame clones, not every one. Found here are roughly 140,000 clones, approximately 82% of them singletons; the top ten hold 9% to 10%. About this clone itself: Its specificity is not known.

General study findings and limits: Most of the TCR beta V segments (in an earlier analysis) were productive either about 87% or about 30% of the time. A later analysis found most CMV-associated TCR beta chains apparently HLA-restricted. Certain sequence variants were highly shared and formed a cluster, and this cluster was likely a sequencing artifact.

CDR3 length: 15 residues. Trimming shortened V by 3 bases and J by 5 bases, and 18 bases separated the two germline ends. CDR1 is SGHNT and CDR2 is YYREEE in the germline V gene (reference sequence). This receptor was identified in a woman aged 60-75 years in good health and CMV-seropositive. The material sequenced was PBMCs. The chain is built from TRBV5-4 and TRBJ2-7; TRBD1 is a possible D gene (6 bases). The CDR3 is CASSSDPTGGHEQYF. DNA for the CDR3: TGTGCCAGCAGCTCAGACCCGACAGGCGGCCACGAGCAGTACTTC.